The present TCR beta chain was sequenced within a study of regulatory T cells in long-lasting Graves disease. HTBI primers from iRepertoire and Arm-PCR of CDR3 regions yielded the TCR beta libraries. MiXCR, run by TCRdb on the multiplex PCR reads, gives a single entry per CDR3 protein. The sample has some 220,000 distinct CDR3 sequences; roughly 19% are singletons. On this clonotype: Antigen unknown.

V was shortened by 0 bases and J by 5 bases, with 8 bases between the two germline ends. Germline CDR1 reads MGHRA; CDR2 reads YSYEKL. The CDR3 has 14 amino acids. The study's findings and limits: Among samples with persistent disease, TRBV28, TRBJ1-2 and TRBJ2-5 were favored.

Described time point: newly diagnosed GD, antithyroid drugs for less than 3 months. Extracted RNA from PBMCs served as the source of the TCR library. An endocrinology department in Xi'an, China, recruited the patients. These data also formed part of another study, on T cells in Graves' hyperthyroidism and ophthalmopathy.

The material sequenced was peripheral blood mononuclear cells (PBMCs), taken at new diagnosis, from a patient treated with antithyroid drugs. The chain couples TRBV4-1 to TRBJ1-3; D unclear. This receptor was obtained from a woman aged 25 to 39 with Graves disease. The CDR3 DNA reads TGCGCCAGCAGCCAAGAGGACGCCCGAAACACCATATATTTT. Protein: CASSQEDARNTIYF.